This T cell receptor (beta chain) was documented in a study of regulatory T cells in long-lasting Graves disease. At the level of the study: By definition, persistent Graves' disease involved antithyroid drugs for over 5 years alongside positive TSH receptor antibodies.

This clonotype was detected many times. Time point noted: persistent/refractory GD, antithyroid drugs over 5 years with positive TRAb. Researchers made the TCR library from RNA that was extracted from PBMCs. American Thyroid Association guidelines defined Graves' disease diagnosis. Relying on iRepertoire HTBI primers and Arm-PCR of CDR3 regions, the team built TCR beta libraries. TCRdb reprocessed the multiplex PCR reads via MiXCR and lists one record per CDR3 protein. The table has about 430,000 distinct CDR3 sequences, roughly 21% seen once. Looked up from germline, CDR1 is SGHAT and CDR2 is FQDESV (reference sequence). V shed 6 bases and J shed 5 bases, with 10 bases lying between them. This CDR3 is built from 13 residues.

Specimen: peripheral blood mononuclear cells (PBMCs), collected when the disease was refractory, from a patient treated with antithyroid drugs. V usage is TRBV11-1 and J usage is TRBJ2-2; D may be TRBD2 (5 bases). The clonotype originates from a female donor with Graves disease. The CDR3 region is CASSPSRTGELFF. In DNA form, the CDR3 reads TGTGCCAGCAGTCCTAGCCGGACCGGGGAGCTGTTTTTT.